This T cell receptor beta chain was documented in a study of T-cell memory formation after mild COVID-19. Background on the study: TCR clusters were largely donor specific.

This clonotype was picked up a small number of times. The length of the CDR3 is 15 residues. Germline V lookup: CDR1 LGHNA, CDR2 YSLEER. The V and J ends lost 0 bases and 3 bases respectively, with 11 bases between them. TCRdb re-derived calls from the 5' RACE reads in MiXCR, one entry per CDR3 protein. The data show 58,000 or so distinct CDR3 sequences, about 27% seen once. This receptor was obtained from a man younger than 35 who had mild COVID-19 (a few samples of this study predate the infection). Cell type and time point are not known. The sample was PBMCs or a T cell subset sorted from them (not recorded which). The chain has TRBV4-3 and TRBJ2-5; possible D gene TRBD2, 6 bases. CDR3 coding DNA: TGCGCCAGCAGCCAAGATGCGGGGTCAGAAGAGACCCAGTACTTC. Protein: CASSQDAGSEETQYF.